One T cell receptor (beta chain) is described in this entry. Adults between roughly 18 and 95 years of age took part from under 30 US areas. Methods used by the authors: Amplification from reference gene primers served as the basis for estimated nucleated cell counts. Repertoires were generated with immunoSEQ multiplex PCR, while TCRdb's copy carries only in-frame clones and drops some. The D gene and trimming were derived from the DNA, and the V and J assignments and clone size from that table. This sample carries a few hundred thousand clones, approximately 89% of them seen once, and the ten largest clones take roughly 0.86%. The data were obtained in a study of blood T cell repertoires in COVID-19. Study-wide background: PBMCs, B-cell-depleted T cells, or T cells provided the cDNA or gDNA that made up the material.

This CDR3 comprises 15 residues. V lost 5 bases to trimming and J lost 2 bases; unmatched junction nucleotides: 9. CDR1 MNHEY and CDR2 SMNVEV come from the germline V gene (reference sequence). This rearrangement joins TRBV27 to TRBJ2-7, with 7 bases matching TRBD1. This TCR was sampled from a woman in her 40s who had been exposed to COVID-19. The source material was PBMCs or T cells enriched from blood (not recorded which). CDR3 in amino acids: CASSPFRDSPYEQYF. CDR3 bases: TGTGCCAGCAGTCCTTTCCGGGACAGCCCCTACGAGCAGTACTTC.